This T cell receptor beta chain was sequenced in a study of blood T cells in healthy people across ages (dated by TCRdb to about 2015). Some background on the complete study: Template switching captured roughly one uniquely barcoded TCR beta cDNA molecule per two T cells in model experiments. For two donors (one aged 18 to 30 and one aged 80 or older), the study analyzed two additional independent replicas of 1 million unique cDNA reads from the same blood draw. The donors were split into four age groups: young (average around 15 years), middle-aged (more than 35), aged (around 67) and long-lived (82). Using deep sequencing normalized with unique cDNA molecular identifiers, the study measured how TCR beta repertoire diversity changes with age.

The roughly 42 donors, aged roughly 6 to 95 years, were systemically healthy Caucasian individuals from Russia. Ten milliliters of peripheral blood were drawn from each donor into EDTA-treated Vacutainer tubes. Ficoll-Paque density-gradient centrifugation was used to isolate PBMCs, with at least 6.5 million per sample. Total RNA, at least 6 micrograms per sample, was extracted from PBMCs with Trizol reagent. For every donor, an aliquot of PBMCs went through flow cytometry to measure the percentages of naive CD45RAhigh/CD27high T cells. The paper as a whole reports these results and caveats: Compared with the aged group, the long-lived group had more naive CD4+ T cells, fewer expanded clones and increased TCR diversity, suggesting age selection. Because donor CMV infection status was unknown, age-related changes in expanded clonotypes were potentially confounded. Estimates of total diversity based on one million sequenced T cells were regarded as lower bounds and as underestimates. As age increased, observed TCR beta diversity per million T cells dropped in a roughly linear way, and a significant reduction was already evident by age roughly 40. Since profiling was done on bulk unsorted PBMCs, naive and antigen-experienced compartments could not be conclusively compared. A strong correlation was found between observed TCR beta diversity and the percentage of naive T cells measured by flow cytometry.

This clonotype was detected a few times. Its antigen is not yet known. Base qualities are not provided; no much larger clone lies one nucleotide away. Libraries were prepared through 5' RACE. The reads were generated on an Illumina HiSeq 2500. The second PCR ran for roughly 7 to 11 cycles and used a J-beta primer mix along with a sample-barcoded 5' primer. A unique molecular identifier was introduced onto each TCR beta cDNA molecule by a template-switch 5' adaptor carrying 12 random nucleotides. Each sample yielded at least 3 million CDR3-containing paired-end reads. First-strand cDNA was synthesized from all RNA with the Mint cDNA synthesis kit, primed by a TRBC-specific oligonucleotide. All cDNA was treated with uracil-DNA glycosylase and then went through a first 18-cycle PCR with the universal primers M1SS and BC2_uni_R. The source study handled its data this way. For normalization, 1 million high-quality reads were randomly selected from each sample, with every read carrying a distinct molecular identifier. Reads with shared molecular identifiers were discarded instead of being binned into consensus sequences. MiTCR, with a Q25 quality threshold and the strictest error-elimination algorithm, was used for CDR3 identification, clonotype clustering and error correction. A nonparametric unseen species model using Euler transformation provided a lower-bound estimate of total TCR beta diversity. TCRdb trimmed the raw reads at Q25, called clones with MiXCR and kept productive beta chains. Rows with one shared CDR3 protein collapse into an entry with the most common genes and DNA. These V and J calls derive from TCRdb rather than the authors' analysis. The sample table records around 500,000 distinct CDR3 sequences; about 26% of these occur just once. The biggest ten clones account for approximately 3.7% of the sample.

These records were also assigned to another study, of T cells of mothers and their children. As that second paper reports: Nine systemically healthy Caucasian individuals, comprising three mothers and their six children, were included as donors. cDNA synthesis used all of the extracted RNA, with roughly 1.5 ug of RNA in each 15 ul reaction. In the second PCR, the M1S primer added sample barcodes and 2-4 random nucleotides. Each mother yielded over 8.5 million TCR beta CDR3 reads and each child 2.5 million to 3 million reads. Thymic selection similarly shapes TCR recombination output in related and unrelated pairs, with minor effect from inherited differences. Normalized repertoire overlap in related mother-child pairs was always slightly higher than in unrelated mother-child pairs, but the difference was never significant. No persistent microchimeric T cell clones were detected, at a sensitivity of roughly 100 clones per million clonotypes. Deep NGS was used in the study to compare the TCR beta repertoires of mothers and children and to look for features that separate related mother-child pairs from unrelated individuals. The mean age was around 40 +/- 4 years for the mothers and around 10 +/- 4 years for the children. After adapters were ligated using NEBNext reagents, the libraries underwent 100+100 nt paired-end sequencing on an Illumina HiSeq 2000. To avoid cross-contamination, the mother libraries and the child libraries were prepared a month apart and sequenced in separate runs. Each donor had between about 450,000 and 2,100,000 distinct TCR beta clonotypes identified. Naive TCR beta clonotypes were estimated from low-frequency clonotypes matched to each donor's FACS-determined naive share, without sorting.

The source of this sequence is a boy aged 2 to 9 in good health. The sequenced sample consisted of blood.

The DNA reads as follows: TGCGCCAGCAGCTTGGTCGGAGACGCCTACAATGAGCAGTTCTTC. This yields the protein CASSLVGDAYNEQFF. The rearrangement joined TRBV5-1 to TRBJ2-1, with an unclear D gene assignment. The germline V gene provides CDR1 SGHRS and CDR2 YFSETQ. The CDR3 spans 15 residues, from the cysteine through the phenylalanine. Here the CDR3 DNA is all that survives: 45 bases in frame from base 1. V sheds 0 bases and J sheds 2 bases, leaving 9 bases between their ends.